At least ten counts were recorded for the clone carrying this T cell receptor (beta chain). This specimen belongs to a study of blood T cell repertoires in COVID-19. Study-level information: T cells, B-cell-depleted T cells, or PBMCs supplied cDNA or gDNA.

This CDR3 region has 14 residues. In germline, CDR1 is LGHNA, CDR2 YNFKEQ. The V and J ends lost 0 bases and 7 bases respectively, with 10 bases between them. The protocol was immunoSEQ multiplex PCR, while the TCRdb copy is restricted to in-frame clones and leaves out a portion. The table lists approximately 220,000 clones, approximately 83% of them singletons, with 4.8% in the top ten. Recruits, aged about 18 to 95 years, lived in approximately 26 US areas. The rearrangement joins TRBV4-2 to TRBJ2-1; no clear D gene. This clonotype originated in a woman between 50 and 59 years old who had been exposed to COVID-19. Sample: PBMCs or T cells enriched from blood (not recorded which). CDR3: CASSQDSIMNEQFF. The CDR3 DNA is TGTGCCAGCAGCCAAGATAGCATCATGAATGAGCAGTTCTTC.